The present T cell receptor beta chain was sequenced within a study of chronic HIV infection and antiretroviral therapy (dated by TCRdb to 2015 to 2017). Libraries were built with 5' RACE. Sequencing took place on an Illumina MiSeq. The public reads were reprocessed in TCRdb via fastp at Q25 and MiXCR, keeping in-frame beta chains. Rows with one shared CDR3 protein collapse into an entry with the most common genes and DNA. This sample gives some 46,000 distinct CDR3 sequences in total; 19% of them show up just once. The biggest ten clones account for more than 2.5% of the sample. The CDR3 holds 18 amino acids from the cysteine to the phenylalanine. Of all the DNA, just the CDR3 is kept, 54 bases in frame from base 1. The germline ends are 21 bases apart after V is trimmed by 0 bases and J by 4 bases. Sequences WNHNN (CDR1) and SYGVQD (CDR2) are obtained from the germline V gene (reference sequence).

In regard to this clonotype: The specificity of this receptor is unknown. No clone much larger than this one lies a single base away; base qualities are absent.

The chain is made from TRBV10-1 and TRBJ1-2; TRBD1 could be the D gene, as 5 bases match. The TCR comes from an adult who had HIV and had not received antiretroviral therapy, or was an uninfected healthy control (not recorded which). The sample taken for sequencing was peripheral blood. This receptor carries the CDR3 CASSESRKGGAPGYGYTF. The DNA is TGCGCCAGCAGTGAGTCACGAAAGGGAGGGGCGCCCGGCTATGGCTACACCTTC.